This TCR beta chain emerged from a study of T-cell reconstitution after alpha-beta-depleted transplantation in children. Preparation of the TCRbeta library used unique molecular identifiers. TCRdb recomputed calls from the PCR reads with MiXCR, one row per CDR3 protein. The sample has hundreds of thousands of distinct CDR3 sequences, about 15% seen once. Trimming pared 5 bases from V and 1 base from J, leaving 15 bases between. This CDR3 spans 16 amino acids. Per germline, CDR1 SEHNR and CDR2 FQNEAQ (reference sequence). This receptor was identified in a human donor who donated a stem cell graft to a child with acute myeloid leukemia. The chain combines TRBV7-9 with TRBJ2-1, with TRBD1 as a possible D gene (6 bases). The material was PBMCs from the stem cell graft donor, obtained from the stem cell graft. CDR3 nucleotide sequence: TGTGCCAGCAGCGCCAGAGTCAGGGGTTCCTACAATGAGCAGTTCTTC. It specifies CASSARVRGSYNEQFF.